Below, one T cell receptor beta chain is given with its context. This sample was included in a study of blood T cell repertoires in COVID-19. About the study: Acute and convalescent COVID-19 specimens originated in the United States, Italy and Spain. Nucleic acid was either cDNA or gDNA, and it came from T cells, B-cell-depleted T cells, or PBMCs.

Authors' analysis steps: Nucleated cell number was recorded as an estimate derived from reference gene primer amplification. Using immunoSEQ multiplex PCR, the repertoire was profiled, and TCRdb retains in-frame clones only, with some absent. V, J and clone size reflect that table, while D and trimming were determined from the DNA. Here the sample spans roughly 120,000 clones, about 72% being singletons. V lost 4 bases to trimming and J lost 2 bases; unmatched junction nucleotides: 7. Germline V gives CDR1 WNHNN, CDR2 SYGVQD (reference sequence). CDR3 length: 17 residues. The specimen was peripheral blood. The receptor was derived from a woman aged 55 to 70 with acute or convalescent COVID-19. This chain connects TRBV10-1 to TRBJ2-7; 14 bases align to TRBD2. The CDR3 here is CASSGSGTSGGPYEQYF. The CDR3 coding sequence is TGCGCCAGCAGTGGGTCCGGGACTAGCGGGGGCCCCTACGAGCAGTACTTC.